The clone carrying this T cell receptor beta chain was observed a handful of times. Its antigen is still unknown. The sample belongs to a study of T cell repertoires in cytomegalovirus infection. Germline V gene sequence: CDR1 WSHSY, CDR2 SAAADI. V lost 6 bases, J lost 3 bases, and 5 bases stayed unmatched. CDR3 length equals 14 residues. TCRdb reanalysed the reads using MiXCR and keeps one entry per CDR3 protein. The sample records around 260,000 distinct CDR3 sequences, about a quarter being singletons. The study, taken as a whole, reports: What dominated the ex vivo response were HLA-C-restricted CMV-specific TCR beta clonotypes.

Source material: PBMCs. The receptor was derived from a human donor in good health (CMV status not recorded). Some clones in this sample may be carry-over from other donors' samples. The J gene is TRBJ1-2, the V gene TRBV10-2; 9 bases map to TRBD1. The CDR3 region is CASSRQGDDYGYTF. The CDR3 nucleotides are TGCGCCAGCAGCCGACAGGGGGACGACTATGGCTACACCTTC.